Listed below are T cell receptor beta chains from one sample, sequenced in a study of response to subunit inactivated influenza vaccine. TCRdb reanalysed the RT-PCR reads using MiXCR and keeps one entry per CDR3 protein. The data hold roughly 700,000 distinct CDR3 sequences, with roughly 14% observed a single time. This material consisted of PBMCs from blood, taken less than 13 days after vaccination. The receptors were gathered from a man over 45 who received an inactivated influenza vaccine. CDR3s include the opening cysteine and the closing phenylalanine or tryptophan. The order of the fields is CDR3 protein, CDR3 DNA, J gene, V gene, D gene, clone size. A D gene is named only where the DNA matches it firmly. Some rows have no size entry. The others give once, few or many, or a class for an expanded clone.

CDR3aa: CASSQTNRGGNTIYF; CDR3nt: TGCGCCAGCAGCCAGACTAACAGGGGCGGAAACACCATATATTTT; j_gene: TRBJ1-3; v_gene: TRBV4-3; d_gene: TRBD1; abundance: few
CDR3aa: CATSDSVGWGTQYF; CDR3nt: TGTGCCACCAGTGATTCCGTCGGGTGGGGTACGCAGTATTTT; j_gene: TRBJ2-3; v_gene: TRBV24-1; d_gene: .; abundance: many
CDR3aa: CSVGDREETQYF; CDR3nt: TGCAGCGTCGGGGACAGGGAAGAGACCCAGTACTTC; j_gene: TRBJ2-5; v_gene: TRBV29-1; d_gene: TRBD1; abundance: .
CDR3aa: CASTVLDYGYTF; CDR3nt: TGTGCCAGCACCGTCCTGGACTATGGCTACACCTTC; j_gene: TRBJ1-2; v_gene: TRBV7-2; d_gene: .; abundance: .
CDR3aa: CSGKREVAYNEQFF; CDR3nt: TGCAGCGGCAAGCGGGAGGTGGCCTACAATGAGCAGTTCTTC; j_gene: TRBJ2-1; v_gene: TRBV29-1; d_gene: TRBD2; abundance: few
CDR3aa: CASSPRRAGATYEQYF; CDR3nt: TGTGCCAGCAGCCCCCGGAGAGCGGGGGCCACCTACGAGCAGTACTTC; j_gene: TRBJ2-7; v_gene: TRBV7-8; d_gene: TRBD2; abundance: .
CDR3aa: CASSPQPGHNTGELFF; CDR3nt: TGTGCCAGCAGCCCTCAACCGGGACACAACACCGGGGAGCTGTTTTTT; j_gene: TRBJ2-2; v_gene: TRBV11-3; d_gene: .; abundance: .
CDR3aa: CASTTGAGNTEAFF; CDR3nt: TGTGCCAGCACGACAGGGGCGGGGAACACTGAAGCTTTCTTT; j_gene: TRBJ1-1; v_gene: TRBV6-1; d_gene: TRBD1; abundance: few
CDR3aa: CSATTLGRSLYNEQFF; CDR3nt: TGCAGTGCTACCACATTAGGGAGGAGCCTCTACAATGAGCAGTTCTTC; j_gene: TRBJ2-1; v_gene: TRBV20-1; d_gene: .; abundance: .
CDR3aa: CASSSTILAGPQADTQYF; CDR3nt: TGTGCCAGCAGCTCAACTATCCTAGCGGGGCCGCAGGCAGATACGCAGTATTTT; j_gene: TRBJ2-3; v_gene: TRBV11-1; d_gene: TRBD2; abundance: .
CDR3aa: CASSQESTKKAFF; CDR3nt: TGCGCCAGCAGCCAAGAATCGACCAAGAAAGCTTTCTTT; j_gene: TRBJ1-1; v_gene: TRBV4-3; d_gene: .; abundance: .
CDR3aa: CASSSLGRGRRGNIQYF; CDR3nt: TGTGCCAGCAGCTCCCTCGGCAGGGGGCGCCGGGGTAACATTCAGTACTTC; j_gene: TRBJ2-4; v_gene: TRBV5-6; d_gene: TRBD1; abundance: .
CDR3aa: CASSFNWNTGELFF; CDR3nt: TGTGCCAGCAGCTTCAACTGGAACACCGGGGAGCTGTTTTTT; j_gene: TRBJ2-2; v_gene: TRBV7-2; d_gene: .; abundance: many
CDR3aa: CASSRGQEETQYF; CDR3nt: TGTGCCAGCAGCCGCGGACAGGAAGAGACCCAGTACTTC; j_gene: TRBJ2-5; v_gene: TRBV18; d_gene: TRBD1; abundance: many
CDR3aa: CASSRGQGSSYNSPLHF; CDR3nt: TGTGCCAGCAGCCGAGGACAGGGGAGCTCCTATAATTCACCCCTCCACTTT; j_gene: TRBJ1-6; v_gene: TRBV12-3/TRBV12-4; d_gene: TRBD1; abundance: .
CDR3aa: CASSEYQMGQGGYTF; CDR3nt: TGTGCCAGCAGTGAATATCAAATGGGACAGGGCGGCTACACCTTC; j_gene: TRBJ1-2; v_gene: TRBV25-1; d_gene: TRBD1; abundance: .
CDR3aa: CSARDSQRNTGELFF; CDR3nt: TGCAGTGCTAGAGATTCCCAGCGGAACACCGGGGAGCTGTTTTTT; j_gene: TRBJ2-2; v_gene: TRBV20-1; d_gene: .; abundance: few
CDR3aa: CASSRLTRGETQYF; CDR3nt: TGTGCCAGCAGCCGCCTCACTAGGGGAGAGACCCAGTACTTC; j_gene: TRBJ2-5; v_gene: TRBV7-9; d_gene: .; abundance: .
CDR3aa: CASSASTGDNYGYTF; CDR3nt: TGCGCCAGCAGCGCGTCGACAGGAGACAACTATGGCTACACCTTC; j_gene: TRBJ1-2; v_gene: TRBV5-1; d_gene: .; abundance: .
CDR3aa: CASSLRLEGRKLFF; CDR3nt: TGCGCCAGCAGCCTACGCCTTGAGGGGCGAAAACTGTTTTTT; j_gene: TRBJ1-4; v_gene: TRBV4-1; d_gene: .; abundance: .
CDR3aa: CASSQRGLYNEQFF; CDR3nt: TGTGCCAGCAGCCAACGAGGACTCTACAATGAGCAGTTCTTC; j_gene: TRBJ2-1; v_gene: TRBV4-2; d_gene: .; abundance: few
CDR3aa: CASSYRTGGGTDTQYF; CDR3nt: TGTGCCAGCAGTTACCGGACAGGGGGCGGAACAGATACGCAGTATTTT; j_gene: TRBJ2-3; v_gene: TRBV6-5; d_gene: TRBD1; abundance: .
CDR3aa: CASSLLLALGQGATYEQYF; CDR3nt: TGTGCCAGTAGTCTACTCTTGGCCCTGGGACAGGGGGCTACCTACGAGCAGTACTTC; j_gene: TRBJ2-7; v_gene: TRBV19; d_gene: TRBD1; abundance: .